These 24 T cell receptor beta chains were all obtained from the same sample, sequenced in a study of shared clonotypes between healthy human individuals. Selected positively for CCR7 and CD45RO-negative, naive CD8 cells excluded terminally differentiated effector memory CD45RA+ cells. Method: immunoSEQ multiplex PCR; TCRdb's copy keeps in-frame clones and lacks some. The sample includes hundreds of thousands of clones, about 96% seen only once; the top ten take about 0.12%. Material for sequencing was naive CD8+ T cells sorted from blood. These receptors all stem from a woman aged 25-40 years in good health.

J is TRBJ2-1 and V is TRBV7-9; TRBD1 matches at 9 bases. The CDR3 consists of 16 residues. J lost 8 bases, V lost 2 bases, and 10 bases had no gene match. In germline, CDR1 is SEHNR, CDR2 FQNEAQ (reference sequence). CDR3 residues: CASSLYTGGVIDEQFF. DNA for the CDR3: TGTGCCAGCAGCTTATATACAGGGGGCGTGATAGATGAGCAGTTCTTC.

This clone showed up just a few times. This chain joins TRBV7-9 and TRBJ1-2, with TRBD1 identical over 7 bases. The V gene's germline CDR1 is SEHNR and CDR2 FQNEAQ (reference sequence). The CDR3 spans 11 residues. V lost 4 bases, J lost 8 bases, and 1 base stayed unmatched. CDR3: CASSSDRGYTF. As DNA, the CDR3 is TGTGCCAGCAGCTCGGACAGGGGCTACACCTTC.

This rearrangement joins TRBV19 to TRBJ1-1, with D perhaps TRBD1 (5 bases). This CDR3 spans 13 amino acids. Germline V gene lookup returns CDR1 LNHDA and CDR2 SQIVND (reference sequence). V was shortened by 3 bases and J by 7 bases, with 12 bases between the two germline ends. CDR3 nucleotides: TGTGCCAGTAGTATTTGGGGGTACAATGAAGCTTTCTTT. Amino acid sequence: CASSIWGYNEAFF.

The chain uses TRBV10-3 and TRBJ2-5; 7 nucleotides align to TRBD1. From germline, CDR1 is ENHRY and CDR2 SYGVKD. This CDR3 has 13 residues. With V trimmed by 7 bases and J by 3 bases, 5 bases remained unmatched. The chain's CDR3 is CAINVDREETQYF. CDR3 nucleotide sequence: TGTGCCATCAACGTCGACAGGGAAGAGACCCAGTACTTC.

J is TRBJ1-2 and V is TRBV28; 8 bases match TRBD1. V trimming: 5 bases; J trimming: 2 bases; junction bases outside the gene matches: 10. Per germline, CDR1 MDHEN and CDR2 SYDVKM. The CDR3 consists of 16 residues. CDR3 DNA: TGTGCCAGCAGTCTTGACAGGGGAGTTCGAAACTATGGCTACACCTTC. Translation gives CASSLDRGVRNYGYTF.

This sequence joins TRBV4-1 and TRBJ2-1; D gene ambiguous. This CDR3 is 16 amino acids long. Trimming stripped 2 bases from V and 10 bases from J, with 21 bases between. The germline V gene encodes CDR1 MGHRA and CDR2 YSYEKL. The CDR3 coding sequence is TGCGCCAGCAGCCAATCAACGCTTGGGTTCGCGTTCGAGCAGTTCTTC. Its protein product is CASSQSTLGFAFEQFF.

This chain uses TRBV4-1 with TRBJ2-7; no clear D. Per germline, CDR1 MGHRA and CDR2 YSYEKL. V was pared by 0 bases and J by 7 bases, with 13 bases between. The CDR3 has 14 residues. The CDR3 protein is CASSQDRTGWEQYF. The CDR3 region has the DNA TGCGCCAGCAGCCAAGATCGAACTGGATGGGAGCAGTACTTC.

This clone was observed a handful of times. Other DNA sequences in this sample translate to the same CDR3. The chain recombines TRBV28 with TRBJ2-7, with D unresolved. This CDR3 region has 11 residues. CDR1 and CDR2 from the germline V gene are MDHEN and SYDVKM. Trimming cost V 4 bases and J 3 bases, with 4 bases left between them. CDR3 bases: TGTGCCAGCAGTTCCAACTACGAGCAGTACTTC. Its translation: CASSSNYEQYF.

The rearrangement joins TRBV28 to TRBJ2-5, with TRBD1 identical over 9 bases. Germline V lookup: CDR1 MDHEN, CDR2 SYDVKM. The CDR3 is made up of 16 amino acids. Trimming took 2 bases from V and 5 from J; bases not matched to a gene: 9. CDR3 loop: CASSLGGQGFRETQYF. The DNA of the CDR3 is TGTGCCAGCAGTTTAGGGGGACAGGGATTTCGGGAGACCCAGTACTTC.

The chain uses TRBV14 and TRBJ2-1; 8 bases map to TRBD1. The CDR3 has 15 residues. J gave up 6 bases and V 7 bases, and 11 bases lay outside the gene matches. Germline V gives CDR1 SGHDN, CDR2 FVKESK. The CDR3 sequence: CASNQGAQVGNEQFF. The CDR3 DNA is TGTGCCAGCAATCAGGGGGCCCAAGTTGGCAATGAGCAGTTCTTC.

This chain links TRBV5-6 with TRBJ1-2, with TRBD1 matching 8 bases. The length of the CDR3 is 17 residues. The V and J ends lost 0 bases and 7 bases, in that order; junction bases with no gene match: 14. The germline V gene encodes CDR1 SGHDT and CDR2 YYEEEE. CDR3 protein: CASSLGLSGGASSGYTF. CDR3 nucleotide sequence: TGTGCCAGCAGCTTGGGACTATCAGGGGGCGCATCATCTGGCTACACCTTC. Using reference TRBV5-6 and TRBJ1-2 for the parts outside the CDR3, the full variable domain is DAGVTQSPTHLIKTRGQQVTLRCSPKSGHDTVSWYQQALGQGPQFIFQYYEEEERQRGNFPDRFSGHQFPNYSSELNVNALLLGDSALYLCASSLGLSGGASSGYTFGSGTRLTVV.

The CDR3 sequence is CASSRSGKTGNTIYF. Here the CDR3 DNA reads TGTGCCAGCAGCCGGTCGGGCAAAACTGGAAACACCATATATTTT. This sequence joins TRBV2 and TRBJ1-3, with no clear D. V was shortened by 6 bases and J by 2 bases, with 14 bases between the two germline ends. Germline V gene sequence: CDR1 SNHLY, CDR2 FYNNEI. This CDR3 spans 15 amino acids.

The J gene is TRBJ1-2, the V gene TRBV2, with 9 bases fitting TRBD1. Germline CDR1 is SNHLY and CDR2 is FYNNEI. Unmatched junction bases numbered 17, after V lost 6 bases and J lost 6 bases. The CDR3 sequence is 17 residues long. The CDR3 sequence is CASRGPGQGVGWDGYTF. The CDR3 bases are TGTGCCAGCAGGGGACCGGGACAGGGAGTTGGTTGGGATGGCTACACCTTC.

The genes are TRBV4-1 and TRBJ2-2; TRBD2 agrees at 7 bases. With V trimmed by 3 bases and J by 3 bases, 7 bases remained unmatched. This CDR3 spans 16 amino acids. The germline CDR1 and CDR2 sequences are MGHRA and YSYEKL. CDR3 loop: CASSHGELADTGELFF. In DNA form, the CDR3 reads TGCGCCAGCAGCCATGGGGAGCTAGCGGACACCGGGGAGCTGTTTTTT.

The chain joins TRBV4-1 to TRBJ1-2; the D is unclear. Trimming took off 0 bases at V and 2 bases at J, with 10 bases between the two ends. The CDR3 contains 15 residues. Germline CDR1 and CDR2: MGHRA and YSYEKL. The CDR3 DNA reads as TGCGCCAGCAGCCAAGATCTCACAGTGAACTATGGCTACACCTTC. This gives the protein CASSQDLTVNYGYTF.

The rearrangement joins TRBV28 to TRBJ2-7; TRBD1 agrees at 10 bases. The CDR3 runs to 14 residues. Per germline, CDR1 MDHEN and CDR2 SYDVKM. The trim removed 5 bases at V and 5 bases at J, leaving 6 bases unmatched. The CDR3 region has the DNA TGTGCCAGCAGTCTTCGACAGGGGGCGCACGAGCAGTACTTC. It encodes CASSLRQGAHEQYF.

V usage is TRBV19 and J usage is TRBJ1-5; the D gene is possibly TRBD1 (5 bases). The CDR3 consists of 16 residues. Germline loops: CDR1 LNHDA, CDR2 SQIVND (reference sequence). Trimming took 3 bases from V and 0 from J, leaving 12 bases between them. CDR3 loop: CASSMGGGYSNQPQHF. DNA for the CDR3: TGTGCCAGTAGTATGGGGGGAGGCTATAGCAATCAGCCCCAGCATTTT.

J is TRBJ1-2 and V is TRBV5-6, with 8 nucleotides matching TRBD1. Per the germline V gene, CDR1 is SGHDT and CDR2 is YYEEEE. The CDR3 has 15 amino acids. V lost 3 bases and J lost 4; bases outside the gene matches: 8. The DNA of the CDR3 is TGTGCCAGCAGCTCCCCGGACAGGGTGCGCTATGGCTACACCTTC. It yields the protein CASSSPDRVRYGYTF. Variable domain in full (rest from reference TRBV5-6 and TRBJ1-2): DAGVTQSPTHLIKTRGQQVTLRCSPKSGHDTVSWYQQALGQGPQFIFQYYEEEERQRGNFPDRFSGHQFPNYSSELNVNALLLGDSALYLCASSSPDRVRYGYTFGSGTRLTVV.

The chain has TRBV23-1 and TRBJ2-3, with D unresolved. TRBV23-1 is sorted into the ORF group, with uncertain function. The CDR3 totals 21 residues. The V end lost 4 bases, the J end lost 2 bases, and 31 bases lay between the germline ends. CDR3: CASSLPETRLPIEEYTDTQYF. CDR3 nucleotide sequence: TGCGCCAGCAGTCTACCCGAGACCCGGCTGCCAATCGAGGAATACACAGATACGCAGTATTTT.

The CDR3 protein is CASSLLGQGNEQFF. Here the CDR3 DNA reads TGTGCCAGCAGCTTGCTCGGACAGGGTAATGAGCAGTTCTTC. The genes are TRBV13 and TRBJ2-1; 8 bases align to TRBD1. This CDR3 contains 14 residues. Per the germline V gene, CDR1 is PRHDT and CDR2 is FYEKMQ (reference sequence). V was clipped by 3 bases and J by 7 bases; unmatched bases: 5.

Comment on this clone: A junction end diverges from the germline sequence, so it may reflect a read error. The chain uses TRBV10-3 and TRBJ2-7; D assignment may be TRBD1 or TRBD2 (5 bases each). CDR1 and CDR2 (germline): ENHRY, SYGVKD. This CDR3 has 15 amino acids. CDR3 nucleotides: TGTGCCAGCAGTTACCGGGGCGGTAGGTCCTACGAGCAGTACTTC. Translated, it gives CASSYRGGRSYEQYF.

The table lists this clone with a count of one. V and J are TRBV6-5 and TRBJ2-7, with D possibly TRBD1 on 5 matching bases. This CDR3 has 14 residues. V gave up 5 bases and J gave up 1 base, with 12 bases separating them. Germline lookup yields CDR1 MNHEY and CDR2 SVGAGI. This chain's CDR3 is CASSLLRGSYEQYF. CDR3 DNA: TGTGCCAGCAGTCTCTTAAGGGGTTCCTACGAGCAGTACTTC.

The table lists this clone with a count of one. The rearrangement links TRBV19 to TRBJ2-5; 7 nucleotides agree with TRBD1. Trimming removed 10 bases from V and 1 base from J; junction bases left unmatched: 9. CDR1 and CDR2 (germline): LNHDA, SQIVND (reference sequence). CDR3 length: 14 residues. The CDR3 loop is CANAKQGPQETQYF. The CDR3 DNA is TGTGCCAACGCGAAACAGGGGCCCCAAGAGACCCAGTACTTC.

The chain joins TRBV29-1 to TRBJ1-2; D possibly corresponds to TRBD1 (6 bases). The V gene's germline CDR1 is SQVTM and CDR2 ANQGSEA. The CDR3 runs 14 residues. Trimming shortened V by 0 bases and J by 1 base, and 9 bases separated the two germline ends. The CDR3 loop is CSVEEGGVNYGYTF. The CDR3, as DNA: TGCAGCGTTGAAGAAGGGGGGGTTAACTATGGCTACACCTTC.